Presented here are 3 T cell receptor beta chains from one specimen sequenced in a study of T-cell reconstitution after alpha-beta-depleted transplantation in children. Unique molecular identifiers were used to barcode this TCRbeta library. TCRdb re-called the PCR reads through MiXCR, storing one row per CDR3 protein. The sample includes about 120,000 distinct CDR3 sequences, 23% of them seen just once. Material: PBMCs, mostly from graft donor cells, obtained 180 days after TCRalphabeta/CD19-depleted stem cell transplant. The receptors come from a male patient under 10 years old who had a stem cell transplant for chronic granulomatous disease, so the T cells may come from the graft donor.

The chain carries TRBV5-1 and TRBJ1-2; possible D gene TRBD1, 6 bases. This CDR3 has 12 residues. Germline CDR1 and CDR2: SGHRS and YFSETQ. Trimming stripped 7 bases from V and 3 bases from J, with 10 bases between. The DNA for the CDR3 is TGCGCCAGCCGGGGACATCACTATGGCTACACCTTC. This codes for CASRGHHYGYTF.

This clonotype was observed a handful of times. The chain is built from TRBV5-1 and TRBJ1-1; possible D gene TRBD1, 6 bases. The length of the CDR3 is 14 residues. Germline V gene sequence: CDR1 SGHRS, CDR2 YFSETQ. Trimming took off 1 base at V and 2 bases at J, with 9 bases between the two ends. CDR3 region: CASSLHRANTEAFF. CDR3 DNA sequence: TGCGCCAGCAGCTTGCACAGGGCAAACACTGAAGCTTTCTTT.

The chain combines TRBV20-1 with TRBJ2-2, with TRBD1 as a possible D gene (6 bases). This CDR3 comprises 13 residues. V lost 4 bases, J lost 6 bases, and 12 bases lay in between. Germline values: CDR1 DFQATT, CDR2 SNEGSKA (reference sequence). The chain's CDR3 is CSANHQGSGELFF. The CDR3 nucleotides read TGCAGTGCTAACCACCAGGGGTCCGGGGAGCTGTTTTTT.